The T cell receptor beta chain under discussion was sequenced for a study of shared clonotypes between healthy human individuals. Profiled with immunoSEQ multiplex PCR; TCRdb holds only in-frame clones, not every one. Here the sample spans roughly 500,000 clones, roughly 80% being singletons. The CDR3 sequence is 14 residues long. Germline loops: CDR1 WSHSY, CDR2 SAAADI. Unmatched junction bases numbered 4, after V lost 7 bases and J lost 6 bases. The sequenced sample consisted of PBMCs. This sequence was found in a woman aged 35 to 49 in good health. Some clones in this sample may be carry-over from other donors' samples. This sequence joins TRBV10-2 and TRBJ2-2; 11 nucleotides match TRBD1. The CDR3 DNA reads TGCGCCAGCACCGGACAGGGGGCCGCCGGGGAGCTGTTTTTT. Its translation is CASTGQGAAGELFF.